The present T cell receptor beta chain was sequenced within a study of OX40 agonist ivuxolimab in advanced cancers. For the study at large: Partial responses were achieved by three patients, one with hepatocellular carcinoma and two with cutaneous melanoma.

On this clone: Its antigen is undetermined.

Whole-study findings and limits: Some of the lowest clonal expansion was seen in partial responders at 0.1-3.0 mg/kg. On average, CD8+ T cells showed a greater number of expanded clones than CD4+.

Method: immunoSEQ multiplex PCR; TCRdb's copy keeps in-frame clones and lacks some. The table has about 55,000 clones, more than 65% seen once. The TCR originated in an adult with an advanced solid tumor such as melanoma, head and neck, liver or kidney cancer. The sample consisted of CD4+ or CD8+ T cells sorted from blood, taken in a trial of the OX40 agonist ivuxolimab.

In DNA, the CDR3 is TGTGCCAGCAGCGCCGGGACACCTAACACTGAAGCTTTCTTT. It encodes CASSAGTPNTEAFF. The genes are TRBV9 and TRBJ1-1; D might be TRBD1 (6 bases). Germline V gene sequence: CDR1 SGDLS, CDR2 YYNGEE. This CDR3 contains 14 residues. Trimming stripped 3 bases from V and 2 bases from J, with 11 bases between. The variable domain in full, completed from reference TRBV9 and TRBJ1-1, reads DSGVTQTPKHLITATGQRVTLRCSPRSGDLSVYWYQQSLDQGLQFLIQYYNGEERAKGNILERFSAQQFPDLHSELNLSSLELGDSALYFCASSAGTPNTEAFFGQGTRLTVV.